This TCR beta chain stems from a study of T cells in tuberculosis. Study at large: This South African cohort compared adolescents with or without latent tuberculosis against adults with active tuberculosis. Overall study results and limits: Selection depended on which cryopreserved specimens were available.

Worth noting for this clone: Its antigen is currently unknown.

Assay: immunoSEQ multiplex PCR; the TCRdb copy retains only in-frame clones and omits some. Of some 22,000 clones in the sample, approximately 97% were seen once. Each clinical donor contributed on average around 100,000 T cells from unsorted cryopreserved PBMC. The clonotype comes from a donor between 10 and 35 years old with latent tuberculosis or without tuberculosis infection. Sequences were obtained from PBMCs.

In DNA form, the CDR3 reads TGTGCCAGCCGAGCGGGGGGGAACTACGAGCAGTACTTC. Its translation is CASRAGGNYEQYF. This chain uses TRBV6-1 with TRBJ2-7; 10 bases fit TRBD2. Germline CDR1 reads MNHNS; CDR2 reads SASEGT. This CDR3 is built from 13 residues. V trimming: 8 bases; J trimming: 3 bases; junction bases outside the gene matches: 4.